The rows below give T cell receptor beta chains drawn from one sample of a study of response to subunit inactivated influenza vaccine. In TCRdb, the RT-PCR reads were re-called with MiXCR into one record per CDR3 protein. The table shows around 480,000 distinct CDR3 sequences, with approximately 11% occurring only once. The starting material was PBMCs from blood, obtained 40 to 50 days after vaccination. The origin of the receptors is a man in his fifties who received an inactivated influenza vaccine. Both conserved end residues are part of each CDR3. The D gene is left open where the match is weak. Clone size is not always given. Where it is, it says once, few, many or a class for expanded clones.

clone size	V gene	J gene	D gene	CDR3 protein	CDR3 DNA
few	TRBV12-3/TRBV12-4	TRBJ2-1	TRBD1	CASSLRQGVNEQFF	TGTGCCAGCAGTCTAAGACAGGGGGTTAATGAGCAGTTCTTC
few	TRBV29-1	TRBJ2-2	TRBD1	CSVQGQENTGELFF	TGCAGCGTCCAAGGACAGGAAAACACCGGGGAGCTGTTTTTT
.	TRBV18	TRBJ1-2	.	CASSPSLDRSYGYTF	TGTGCCAGCTCACCAAGCCTGGACAGATCTTATGGCTACACCTTC
few	TRBV12-3/TRBV12-4	TRBJ2-1	.	CASSVRTPPLDEQFF	TGTGCCAGCAGTGTCAGGACACCGCCTTTGGATGAGCAGTTCTTC
few	TRBV28	TRBJ1-2	TRBD1	CASRQGFYGYTF	TGTGCCAGCCGACAGGGGTTCTATGGCTACACCTTC
few	TRBV10-3	TRBJ1-2	.	CAISIRSEGYGYTF	TGTGCCATCAGTATAAGATCAGAGGGCTATGGCTACACCTTC
many	TRBV7-9	TRBJ1-1	.	CASQSRQVPEAFF	TGTGCCAGCCAATCTAGACAGGTCCCTGAAGCTTTCTTT
few	TRBV6-2/TRBV6-3	TRBJ2-1	TRBD1	CASRQGRYNEQFF	TGTGCCAGCAGACAGGGGCGGTACAATGAGCAGTTCTTC
.	TRBV11-2	TRBJ1-3	.	CASSLPGILSGNTIYF	TGTGCCAGCAGCTTGCCGGGGATACTCTCTGGAAACACCATATATTTT
few	TRBV7-9	TRBJ2-5	TRBD1	CASNEGQGALAYETQYF	TGTGCCAGCAACGAAGGACAGGGGGCCTTAGCGTACGAGACCCAGTACTTC
.	TRBV28	TRBJ1-5	.	CASSGGEIGNQPQHF	TGTGCCAGCAGTGGAGGGGAGATCGGTAATCAGCCCCAGCATTTT
.	TRBV20-1	TRBJ2-1	.	CSASVGTYNEQFF	TGCAGCGCCTCGGTAGGGACCTACAATGAGCAGTTCTTC
many	TRBV20-1	TRBJ2-3	.	CSAPAGSTDTQYF	TGCAGTGCTCCCGCGGGAAGCACAGATACGCAGTATTTT
.	TRBV6-2/TRBV6-3	TRBJ2-2	TRBD2	CASSYTSGLAVAGELFF	TGTGCCAGCAGTTACACGTCAGGACTAGCGGTAGCCGGGGAGCTGTTTTTT
many	TRBV20-1	TRBJ1-2	.	CSARGGRADYGYTF	TGCAGTGCTAGGGGCGGCAGAGCGGACTATGGCTACACCTTC
few	TRBV4-2	TRBJ2-2	.	CASSQDSGELFF	TGTGCCAGCAGCCAAGATTCCGGGGAGCTGTTTTTT
.	TRBV25-1	TRBJ2-3	TRBD1	CASSEQNRGFTDTQYF	TGTGCCAGCAGTGAACAAAACAGGGGGTTCACAGATACGCAGTATTTT
many	TRBV10-3	TRBJ2-1	TRBD2	CAISDSTGGSLREQFF	TGTGCCATCAGTGATAGTACGGGAGGATCTTTACGTGAGCAGTTCTTC
few	TRBV7-2	TRBJ1-4	.	CASSLANTKLFF	TGTGCCAGCAGCTTAGCGAACACAAAACTGTTTTTT
few	TRBV7-8	TRBJ1-2	TRBD1	CASSLDLERQGPLYGYTF	TGTGCCAGCAGCTTAGACCTCGAGCGACAGGGGCCCCTATATGGCTACACCTTC
few	TRBV7-3	TRBJ2-1	.	CASSLTWGRARDEQFF	TGTGCCAGCAGCTTAACGTGGGGACGGGCTAGGGATGAGCAGTTCTTC
few	TRBV7-2	TRBJ1-1	.	CADSDGGARNTEAFF	TGTGCCGACAGCGATGGGGGGGCAAGGAACACTGAAGCTTTCTTT
many	TRBV29-1	TRBJ2-2	.	CSVELRDSNTGELFF	TGCAGCGTTGAACTTCGGGACTCCAACACCGGGGAGCTGTTTTTT
.	TRBV7-8	TRBJ2-7	TRBD1	CASSLVVGQGTYEQYF	TGTGCCAGCAGCTTAGTAGTGGGACAGGGGACGTACGAGCAGTACTTC
many	TRBV6-5	TRBJ1-1	.	CASSYSIGGGENTEAFF	TGTGCCAGCAGTTACTCGATTGGGGGCGGCGAGAACACTGAAGCTTTCTTT
few	TRBV4-3	TRBJ2-3	.	CASSKRDHTDTQYF	TGTGCCAGCAGCAAGAGGGACCACACAGATACGCAGTATTTT
few	TRBV5-1	TRBJ2-1	TRBD1	CASSLRGPGQGAGSYNEQFF	TGCGCCAGCAGCTTGAGAGGCCCTGGACAGGGGGCGGGATCCTACAATGAGCAGTTCTTC
few	TRBV2	TRBJ1-1	.	CASLLQVEAFF	TGTGCCAGCCTTCTCCAGGTTGAAGCTTTCTTT
few	TRBV7-8	TRBJ2-7	.	CASSLAERKNYEQYF	TGTGCCAGCAGCTTGGCAGAGCGGAAGAACTACGAGCAGTACTTC
.	TRBV3-1	TRBJ2-5	TRBD2	CASSQDEGGVQYF	TGTGCCAGCAGCCAAGATGAGGGAGGGGTCCAGTACTTC
few	TRBV6-4	TRBJ2-7	TRBD1	CASSDPQGQVLSYEQYF	TGTGCCAGCAGTGACCCACAGGGACAGGTCCTCTCCTACGAGCAGTACTTC
few	TRBV4-3	TRBJ1-2	.	CASSQDIGIPNYGYTF	TGCGCCAGCAGCCAAGACATCGGAATCCCTAACTATGGCTACACCTTC
many	TRBV10-3	TRBJ2-5	.	CAIRGLQETQYF	TGTGCCATCAGAGGGCTCCAAGAGACCCAGTACTTC
few	TRBV12-3/TRBV12-4	TRBJ2-2	.	CASRAYGVYTGELFF	TGTGCCAGCCGTGCATACGGGGTCTACACCGGGGAGCTGTTTTTT
many	TRBV6-1	TRBJ1-4	TRBD1	CASRGQGAVEKLFF	TGTGCCAGCAGGGGACAGGGGGCGGTTGAAAAACTGTTTTTT
.	TRBV3-1	TRBJ2-7	TRBD1	CASSQVRQGAPEQYF	TGTGCCAGCAGCCAAGTTCGACAGGGGGCTCCCGAGCAGTACTTC
.	TRBV5-1	TRBJ2-1	TRBD2	CASSLRLAGGFNNEQFF	TGCGCCAGCAGCTTGCGGCTAGCGGGAGGTTTTAACAATGAGCAGTTCTTC
many	TRBV24-1	TRBJ2-3	TRBD2	CATSDLFSGGTDTQYF	TGTGCCACCAGTGATTTGTTTAGCGGGGGGACAGATACGCAGTATTTT
many	TRBV7-3	TRBJ1-1	.	CASSLSRGDEAFF	TGTGCCAGCAGCTTAAGTCGTGGGGATGAAGCTTTCTTT
.	TRBV18	TRBJ2-3	TRBD1	CASSPLGQGPDTQYF	TGTGCCAGCTCACCACTTGGACAGGGCCCAGATACGCAGTATTTT
many	TRBV20-1	TRBJ2-7	.	CSAKIDEQYF	TGCAGTGCCAAGATCGACGAGCAGTACTTC
.	TRBV12-3/TRBV12-4	TRBJ1-5	TRBD1	CASSRTGVDNQPQHF	TGTGCCAGCAGCCGGACAGGGGTGGACAATCAGCCCCAGCATTTT
.	TRBV18	TRBJ2-7	.	CASSPGQGTSYEQYF	TGTGCCAGCTCACCGGGGCAGGGAACATCCTACGAGCAGTACTTC
many	TRBV10-3	TRBJ2-1	TRBD2	CAISDRTSGRYNEQFF	TGTGCCATCAGTGATCGAACTAGCGGGAGGTACAATGAGCAGTTCTTC
many	TRBV5-1	TRBJ1-2	.	CASSLGQPNYGYTF	TGCGCCAGCAGCTTGGGACAGCCCAACTATGGCTACACCTTC
.	TRBV9	TRBJ1-2	.	CASSARDGYGYTF	TGTGCCAGCAGCGCTCGGGACGGTTATGGCTACACCTTC
.	TRBV12-3/TRBV12-4	TRBJ1-1	TRBD1	CASSLGTGETEAFF	TGTGCCAGCAGTTTAGGGACAGGGGAAACTGAAGCTTTCTTT
.	TRBV20-1	TRBJ2-5	TRBD1	CSARRGQLGETQYF	TGCAGTGCTAGACGGGGACAGCTAGGAGAGACCCAGTACTTC
few	TRBV6-1	TRBJ2-6	.	CASSLYGDSGANVLTF	TGTGCCAGCAGCCTTTACGGGGACTCTGGGGCCAACGTCCTGACTTTC
many	TRBV12-3/TRBV12-4	TRBJ2-1	TRBD2	CASSPSGRSYNEQFF	TGTGCCAGCAGCCCTAGCGGGAGGAGCTACAATGAGCAGTTCTTC
.	TRBV7-2	TRBJ2-5	.	CASSSIQGAETQYF	TGTGCCAGCAGCTCAATACAGGGTGCGGAGACCCAGTACTTC
few	TRBV29-1	TRBJ2-1	.	CSVVLSHVEFF	TGCAGCGTTGTACTATCCCACGTGGAGTTCTTC
few	TRBV27	TRBJ2-7	.	CASSSPRNYEQYF	TGTGCCAGCAGTTCGCCTAGAAACTACGAGCAGTACTTC
few	TRBV4-1	TRBJ2-2	TRBD2	CASSLRTSGGNTGELFF	TGCGCCAGCAGCCTTAGGACTAGCGGGGGCAACACCGGGGAGCTGTTTTTT